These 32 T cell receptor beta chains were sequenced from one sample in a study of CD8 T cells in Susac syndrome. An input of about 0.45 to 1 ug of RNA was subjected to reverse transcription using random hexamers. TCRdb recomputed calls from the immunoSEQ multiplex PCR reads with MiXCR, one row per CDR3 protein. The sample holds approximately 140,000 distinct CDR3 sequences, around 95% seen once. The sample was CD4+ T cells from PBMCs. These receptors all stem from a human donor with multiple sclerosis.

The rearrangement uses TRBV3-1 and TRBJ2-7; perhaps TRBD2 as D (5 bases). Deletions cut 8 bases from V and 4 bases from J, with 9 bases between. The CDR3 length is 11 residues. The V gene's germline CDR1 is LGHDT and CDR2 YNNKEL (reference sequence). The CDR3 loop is CASGLLYEQYF. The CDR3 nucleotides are TGTGCCAGCGGACTTTTGTACGAGCAGTACTTC.

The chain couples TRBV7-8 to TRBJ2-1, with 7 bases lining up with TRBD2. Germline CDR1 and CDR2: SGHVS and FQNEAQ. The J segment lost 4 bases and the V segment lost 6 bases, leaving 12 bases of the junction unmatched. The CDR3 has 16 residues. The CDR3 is CASSPTGGSTYNEQFF. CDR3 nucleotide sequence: TGTGCCAGCAGTCCAACGGGGGGATCGACTTACAATGAGCAGTTCTTC.

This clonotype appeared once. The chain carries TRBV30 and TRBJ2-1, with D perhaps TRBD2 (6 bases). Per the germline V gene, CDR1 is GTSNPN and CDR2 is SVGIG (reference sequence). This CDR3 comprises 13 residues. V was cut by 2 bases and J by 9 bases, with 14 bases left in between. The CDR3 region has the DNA TGTGCCTGGAGTAGACTAGAGGGCGGTGAGCAGTTCTTC. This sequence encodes CAWSRLEGGEQFF.

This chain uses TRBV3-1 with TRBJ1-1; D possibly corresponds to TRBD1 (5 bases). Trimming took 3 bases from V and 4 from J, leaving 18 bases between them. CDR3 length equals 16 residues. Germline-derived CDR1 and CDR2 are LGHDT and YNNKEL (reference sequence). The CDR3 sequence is CASSHRGTLRGTEAFF. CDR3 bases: TGTGCCAGCAGCCACCGTGGGACTCTCCGGGGCACTGAAGCTTTCTTT.

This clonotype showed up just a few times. CDR3 sequence reads: CASSPRLGSYEQYF. The CDR3 region has the DNA TGTGCCAGCAGCCCCCGACTAGGTTCCTACGAGCAGTACTTC. This chain uses TRBV14 with TRBJ2-7; tentative D call: TRBD2 (6 bases). This CDR3 region has 14 residues. V shed 4 bases and J shed 1 base, with 11 bases lying between them. Germline V gene data show CDR1 as SGHDN and CDR2 as FVKESK.

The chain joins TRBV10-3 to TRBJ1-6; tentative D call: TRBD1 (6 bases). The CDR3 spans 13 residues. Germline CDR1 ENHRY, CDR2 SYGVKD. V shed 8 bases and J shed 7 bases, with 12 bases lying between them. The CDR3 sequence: CAIGQGLNSPLHF. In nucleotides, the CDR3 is TGTGCCATCGGTCAGGGGCTCAATTCACCCCTCCACTTT.

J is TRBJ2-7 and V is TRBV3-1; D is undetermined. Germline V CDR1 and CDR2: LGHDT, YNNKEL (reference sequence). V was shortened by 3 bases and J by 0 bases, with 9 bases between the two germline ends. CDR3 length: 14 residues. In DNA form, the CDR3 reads TGTGCCAGCAGCCATGAGCGAAACTCCTACGAGCAGTACTTC. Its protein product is CASSHERNSYEQYF.

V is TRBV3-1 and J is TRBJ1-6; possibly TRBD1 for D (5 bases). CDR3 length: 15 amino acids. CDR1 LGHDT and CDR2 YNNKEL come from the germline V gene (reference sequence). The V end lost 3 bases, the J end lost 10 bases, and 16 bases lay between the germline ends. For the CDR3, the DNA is TGTGCCAGCAGCCAGATGACTCGGGGACTGTCACCCCTCCACTTT. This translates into CASSQMTRGLSPLHF. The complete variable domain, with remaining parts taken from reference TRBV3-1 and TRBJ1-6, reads DTAVSQTPKYLVTQMGNDKSIKCEQNLGHDTMYWYKQDSKKFLKIMFSYNNKELIINETVPNRFSPKSPDKAHLNLHINSLELGDSAVYFCASSQMTRGLSPLHFGNGTRLTVT.

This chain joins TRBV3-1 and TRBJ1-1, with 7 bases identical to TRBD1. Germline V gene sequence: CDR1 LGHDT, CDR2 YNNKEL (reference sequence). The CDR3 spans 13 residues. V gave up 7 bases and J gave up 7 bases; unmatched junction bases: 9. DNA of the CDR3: TGTGCCAGCATTTCGACAGGGAGAGGTGAAGCTTTCTTT. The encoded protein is CASISTGRGEAFF.

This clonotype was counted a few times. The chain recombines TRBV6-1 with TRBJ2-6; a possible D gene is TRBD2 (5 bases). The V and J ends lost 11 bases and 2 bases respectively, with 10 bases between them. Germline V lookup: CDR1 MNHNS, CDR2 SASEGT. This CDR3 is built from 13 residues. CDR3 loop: CAGGLAGANVLTF. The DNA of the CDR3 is TGTGCCGGCGGACTTGCTGGGGCCAACGTCCTGACTTTC.

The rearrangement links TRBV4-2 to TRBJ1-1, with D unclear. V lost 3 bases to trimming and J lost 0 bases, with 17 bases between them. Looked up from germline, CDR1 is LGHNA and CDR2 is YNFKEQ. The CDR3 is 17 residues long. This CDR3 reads CASSQADRNLMNTEAFF. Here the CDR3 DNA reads TGTGCCAGCAGCCAGGCCGACCGAAATCTTATGAACACTGAAGCTTTCTTT.

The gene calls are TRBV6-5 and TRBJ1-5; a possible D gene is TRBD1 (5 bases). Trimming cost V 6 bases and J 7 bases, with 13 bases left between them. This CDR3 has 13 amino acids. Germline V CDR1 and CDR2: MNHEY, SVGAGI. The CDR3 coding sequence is TGTGCCAGCAGCCCGCAGGGTGCCCAGCCCCAGCATTTT. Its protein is CASSPQGAQPQHF.

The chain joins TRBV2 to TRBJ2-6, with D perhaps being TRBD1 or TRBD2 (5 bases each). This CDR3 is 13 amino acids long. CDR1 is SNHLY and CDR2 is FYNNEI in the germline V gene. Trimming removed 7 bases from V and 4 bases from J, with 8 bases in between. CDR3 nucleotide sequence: TGTGCCAGCAAGGGGACCGGGGCCAACGTCCTGACTTTC. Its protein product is CASKGTGANVLTF. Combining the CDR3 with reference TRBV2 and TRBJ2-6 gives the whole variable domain EPEVTQTPSHQVTQMGQEVILRCVPISNHLYFYWYRQILGQKVEFLVSFYNNEISEKSEIFDDQFSVERPDGSNFTLKIRSTKLEDSAMYFCASKGTGANVLTFGAGSRLTVL.

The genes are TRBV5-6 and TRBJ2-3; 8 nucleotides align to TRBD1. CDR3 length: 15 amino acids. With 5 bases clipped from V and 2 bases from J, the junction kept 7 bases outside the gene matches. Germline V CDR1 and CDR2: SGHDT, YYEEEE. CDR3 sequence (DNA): TGTGCCAGCAGTTTAACGGGACAGGTCACAGATACGCAGTATTTT. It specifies CASSLTGQVTDTQYF. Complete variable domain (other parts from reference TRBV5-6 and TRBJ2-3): DAGVTQSPTHLIKTRGQQVTLRCSPKSGHDTVSWYQQALGQGPQFIFQYYEEEERQRGNFPDRFSGHQFPNYSSELNVNALLLGDSALYLCASSLTGQVTDTQYFGPGTRLTVL.

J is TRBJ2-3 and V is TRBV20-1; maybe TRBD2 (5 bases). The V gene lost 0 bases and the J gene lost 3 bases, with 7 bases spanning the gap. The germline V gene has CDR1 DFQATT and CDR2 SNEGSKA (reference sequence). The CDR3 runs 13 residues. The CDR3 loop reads CSAREDLTDTQYF. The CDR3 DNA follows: TGCAGTGCTAGAGAGGACTTAACAGATACGCAGTATTTT.

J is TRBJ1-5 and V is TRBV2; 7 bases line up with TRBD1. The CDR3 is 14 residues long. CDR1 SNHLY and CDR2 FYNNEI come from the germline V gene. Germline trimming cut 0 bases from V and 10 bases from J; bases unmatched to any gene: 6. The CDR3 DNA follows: TGTGCCAGCAGTGAAGCGACAGGGACTCGTCCCCAGCATTTT. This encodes CASSEATGTRPQHF.

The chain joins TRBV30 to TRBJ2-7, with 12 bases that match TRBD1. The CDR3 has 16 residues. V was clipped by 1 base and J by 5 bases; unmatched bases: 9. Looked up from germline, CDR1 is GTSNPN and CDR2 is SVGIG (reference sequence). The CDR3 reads CAWSESGTGGYHEQYF. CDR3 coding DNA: TGTGCCTGGAGTGAATCCGGGACAGGGGGCTACCACGAGCAGTACTTC.

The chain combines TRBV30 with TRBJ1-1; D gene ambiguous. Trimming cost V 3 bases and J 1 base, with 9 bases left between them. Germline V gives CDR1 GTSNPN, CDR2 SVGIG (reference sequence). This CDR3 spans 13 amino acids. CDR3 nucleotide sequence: TGTGCCTGGAGAAGACGGGGGAACACTGAAGCTTTCTTT. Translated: CAWRRRGNTEAFF.

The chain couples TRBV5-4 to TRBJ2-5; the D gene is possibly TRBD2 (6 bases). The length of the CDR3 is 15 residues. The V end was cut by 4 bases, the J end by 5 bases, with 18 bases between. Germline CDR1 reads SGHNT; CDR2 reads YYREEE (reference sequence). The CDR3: CASSPPGAGRETQYF. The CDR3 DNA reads TGTGCCAGCAGCCCCCCCGGGGCGGGACGGGAGACCCAGTACTTC.

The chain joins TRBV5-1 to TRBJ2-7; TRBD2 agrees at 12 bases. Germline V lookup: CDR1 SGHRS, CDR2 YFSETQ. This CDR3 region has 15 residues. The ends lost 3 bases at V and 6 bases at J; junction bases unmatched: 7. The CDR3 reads CASSYRLAGDPEQYF. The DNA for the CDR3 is TGCGCCAGCAGCTATAGACTAGCGGGAGACCCCGAGCAGTACTTC.

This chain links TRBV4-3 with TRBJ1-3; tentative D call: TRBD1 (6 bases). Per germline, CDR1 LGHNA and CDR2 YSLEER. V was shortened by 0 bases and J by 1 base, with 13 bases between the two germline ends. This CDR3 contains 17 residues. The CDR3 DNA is TGCGCCAGCAGCCAAGAGGCAGCAGGGGCATCTGGAAACACCATATATTTT. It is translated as CASSQEAAGASGNTIYF.

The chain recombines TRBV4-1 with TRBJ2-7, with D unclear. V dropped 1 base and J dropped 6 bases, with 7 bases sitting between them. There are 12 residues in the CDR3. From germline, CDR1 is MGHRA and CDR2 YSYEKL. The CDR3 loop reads CASSQAPSEQYF. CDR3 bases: TGCGCCAGCAGCCAAGCCCCGAGCGAGCAGTACTTC.

In nucleotides, the CDR3 is TGTGCCTGGAGGGGTCTTCCGGGACATATGCTCTATGGCTACACCTTC. This gives the protein CAWRGLPGHMLYGYTF. The rearrangement uses TRBV30 and TRBJ1-2, with D possibly being TRBD1 (6 bases). Germline values: CDR1 GTSNPN, CDR2 SVGIG (reference sequence). This CDR3 is 16 amino acids long. V gave up 3 bases and J gave up 4 bases, with 21 bases separating them.

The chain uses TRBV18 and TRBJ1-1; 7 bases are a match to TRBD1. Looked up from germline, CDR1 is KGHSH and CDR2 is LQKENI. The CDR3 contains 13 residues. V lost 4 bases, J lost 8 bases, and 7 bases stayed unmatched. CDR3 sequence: CASSQHTGAEAFF. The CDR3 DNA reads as TGTGCCAGCTCACAACATACAGGGGCCGAAGCTTTCTTT. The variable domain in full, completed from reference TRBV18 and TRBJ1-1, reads NAGVMQNPRHLVRRRGQEARLRCSPMKGHSHVYWYRQLPEEGLKFMVYLQKENIIDESGMPKERFSAEFPKEGPSILRIQQVVRGDSAAYFCASSQHTGAEAFFGQGTRLTVV.

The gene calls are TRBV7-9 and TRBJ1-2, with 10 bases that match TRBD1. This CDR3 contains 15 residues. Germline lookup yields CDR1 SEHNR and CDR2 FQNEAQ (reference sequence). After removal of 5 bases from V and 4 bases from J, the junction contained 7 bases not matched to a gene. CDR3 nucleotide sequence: TGTGCCAGCAGCCGGGGACAGGGGCTCGTCTATGGCTACACCTTC. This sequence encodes CASSRGQGLVYGYTF.

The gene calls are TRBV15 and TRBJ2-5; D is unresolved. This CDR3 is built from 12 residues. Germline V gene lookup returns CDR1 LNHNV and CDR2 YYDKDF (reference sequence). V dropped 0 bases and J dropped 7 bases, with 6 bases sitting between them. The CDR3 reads CATSRDQRTQYF. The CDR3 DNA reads TGTGCCACCAGCAGAGACCAGAGGACCCAGTACTTC. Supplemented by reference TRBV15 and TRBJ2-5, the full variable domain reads DAMVIQNPRYQVTQFGKPVTLSCSQTLNHNVMYWYQQKSSQAPKLLFHYYDKDFNNEADTPDNFQSRRPNTSFCFLDIRSPGLGDTAMYLCATSRDQRTQYFGPGTRLLVL.

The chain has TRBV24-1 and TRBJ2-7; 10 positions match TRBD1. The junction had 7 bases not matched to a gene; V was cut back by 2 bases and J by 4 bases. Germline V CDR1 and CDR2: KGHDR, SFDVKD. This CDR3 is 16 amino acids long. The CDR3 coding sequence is TGTGCCACCAGTGATTCCGGGACAGGGGAGAGGTACGAGCAGTACTTC. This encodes CATSDSGTGERYEQYF.

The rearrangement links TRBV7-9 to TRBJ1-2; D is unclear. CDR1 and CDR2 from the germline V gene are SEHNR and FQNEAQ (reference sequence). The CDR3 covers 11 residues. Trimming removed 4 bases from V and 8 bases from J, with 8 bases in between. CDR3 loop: CASSSSGGYTF. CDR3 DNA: TGTGCCAGCAGCTCCAGCGGCGGCTACACCTTC.

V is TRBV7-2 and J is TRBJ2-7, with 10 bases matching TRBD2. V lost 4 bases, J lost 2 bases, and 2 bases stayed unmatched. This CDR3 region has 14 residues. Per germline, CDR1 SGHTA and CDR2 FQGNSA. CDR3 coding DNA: TGTGCCAGCAGCTCAGGACTAGCGGCCTACGAGCAGTACTTC. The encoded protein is CASSSGLAAYEQYF.

CDR3 sequence reads: CASSPRPGLVFHEQFF. The CDR3, as DNA: TGTGCCAGCAGTCCAAGACCGGGACTAGTCTTCCATGAGCAGTTCTTC. The V gene is TRBV6-1, the J gene TRBJ2-1; 8 bases fit TRBD2. The junction had 14 bases not matched to a gene; V was cut back by 5 bases and J by 8 bases. Looked up from germline, CDR1 is MNHNS and CDR2 is SASEGT. This CDR3 has 16 amino acids.

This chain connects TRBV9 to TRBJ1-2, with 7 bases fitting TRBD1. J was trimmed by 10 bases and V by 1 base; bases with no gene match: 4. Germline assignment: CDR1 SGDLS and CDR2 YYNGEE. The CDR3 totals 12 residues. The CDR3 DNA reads TGTGCCAGCAGCGTACGACAGGGCTTCTACACCTTC. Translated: CASSVRQGFYTF.

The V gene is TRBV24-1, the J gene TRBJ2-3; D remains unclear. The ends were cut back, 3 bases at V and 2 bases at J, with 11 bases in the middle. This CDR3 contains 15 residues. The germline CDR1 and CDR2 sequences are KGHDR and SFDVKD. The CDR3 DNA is TGTGCCACCAGTGATGTTGGCTACTCCACAGATACGCAGTATTTT. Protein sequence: CATSDVGYSTDTQYF.